These T cell receptor beta chains were read from a single sample in a study of response to subunit inactivated influenza vaccine. TCRdb re-called the RT-PCR reads through MiXCR, storing one row per CDR3 protein. This repertoire shows approximately 160,000 distinct CDR3 sequences, around a tenth found once; its top ten account for around 40%. The material sequenced was CD8+ T cells sorted from PBMCs, taken about 24 months after vaccination. The receptors were gathered from a man between 50 and 75 years old who received an inactivated influenza vaccine. Each CDR3 is given with its conserved first and last residue. The D gene is left open where the match is weak. Clone size is stated in some rows and not others, as once, few, many or a class when expanded.

V gene,D gene,clone size,J gene,CDR3 protein,CDR3 DNA
TRBV27,TRBD1,-,TRBJ2-7,CASSHGTGTTYEQYF,TGTGCCAGCAGTCACGGGACAGGGACCACCTACGAGCAGTACTTC
TRBV15,TRBD1,-,TRBJ2-7,CATSKTGGTYEQYF,TGTGCCACCAGCAAGACAGGGGGGACCTACGAGCAGTACTTC
TRBV7-8,-,few,TRBJ2-1,CASSLEPGLPNEQFF,TGTGCCAGCAGCTTGGAACCGGGACTCCCCAATGAGCAGTTCTTC
TRBV10-3,-,few,TRBJ1-5,CAISESYSPDQPQHF,TGTGCCATCAGTGAGTCCTACAGCCCCGATCAGCCCCAGCATTTT
TRBV2,-,few,TRBJ1-5,CASSDSRGMSNQPQHF,TGTGCCAGCAGTGATAGCAGGGGAATGAGCAATCAGCCCCAGCATTTT
TRBV6-1,-,-,TRBJ2-1,CASSLRLEVDEQFF,TGTGCCAGCAGCCTACGCTTAGAAGTGGATGAGCAGTTCTTC
TRBV7-2,TRBD2,few,TRBJ2-1,CASSILAGTYNEQFF,TGTGCCAGCAGCATACTAGCGGGGACCTACAATGAGCAGTTCTTC
TRBV14,-,many,TRBJ1-1,CASRRLDDLNTEAFF,TGTGCCAGCAGGCGGCTTGACGACCTAAACACTGAAGCTTTCTTT
TRBV13,TRBD1,few,TRBJ2-7,CASGGQGKYEQYF,TGTGCCAGCGGGGGACAGGGGAAATACGAGCAGTACTTC
TRBV30,-,-,TRBJ2-3,CASVRGTDTQYF,TGTGCCTCGGTCAGGGGCACAGATACGCAGTATTTT
TRBV12-5,-,-,TRBJ2-7,CASGPWGQGSVPYEQYF,TGTGCTAGTGGCCCGTGGGGGCAGGGCTCTGTCCCCTACGAGCAGTACTTC
TRBV6-2/TRBV6-3,-,many,TRBJ2-2,CASSYSIDTGELFF,TGTGCCAGCAGTTACTCGATAGACACCGGGGAGCTGTTTTTT
TRBV3-1,-,-,TRBJ2-1,CASSQDASPSSYNEQFF,TGTGCCAGCAGCCAAGATGCGTCCCCTAGCTCCTACAATGAGCAGTTCTTC
TRBV6-2/TRBV6-3,-,-,TRBJ2-6,CASSGLAGISGANVLTF,TGTGCCAGCAGTGGACTCGCGGGGATCTCTGGGGCCAACGTCCTGACTTTC
TRBV4-3,-,-,TRBJ1-2,CASSQDLGGGYTF,TGCGCCAGCAGCCAAGACCTCGGGGGTGGCTACACCTTC
TRBV2,-,-,TRBJ1-3,CASRGAGSVSTIYF,TGTGCCAGCAGGGGGGCCGGGTCGGTCTCCACCATATATTTT
TRBV4-3,-,few,TRBJ2-5,CASSLITGTQETQYF,TGCGCCAGCAGCCTAATTACTGGGACTCAAGAGACCCAGTACTTC
TRBV7-8,TRBD1,-,TRBJ2-6,CASSSTGAGANVLTF,TGTGCCAGCAGCTCAACAGGGGCTGGGGCCAACGTCCTGACTTTC